This is a list of T cell receptor beta chains from one sample in a study of blood T cell repertoires in COVID-19. Data came from immunoSEQ multiplex PCR; TCRdb stores just in-frame clones and leaves some out. Of roughly 290,000 clones in the sample, roughly 90% were seen once. The source material was PBMCs or T cells enriched from blood (not recorded which). These receptors were collected from a woman aged 18 to 35 with acute COVID-19. Both conserved end residues are part of each CDR3.

CDR3 protein: CASSPESGGQPQHF
J gene: TRBJ1-5
V gene: TRBV28

CDR3 protein: CASSQRGGEKLFF
J gene: TRBJ1-4
V gene: TRBV14

CDR3 protein: CASSLSGYGRATAAYEQYF
J gene: TRBJ2-7
V gene: TRBV4-1

CDR3 protein: CASSLVSGNNEQYF
J gene: TRBJ2-7
V gene: TRBV11-2

CDR3 protein: CASSSRGSWGKGEYSNQPQHF
J gene: TRBJ1-5
V gene: TRBV28

CDR3 protein: CSVEERRVNQPQHF
J gene: TRBJ1-5
V gene: TRBV29-1

CDR3 protein: CASSRRTGKNTEAFF
J gene: TRBJ1-1
V gene: TRBV6-5

CDR3 protein: CASSYGQSNYGYTF
J gene: TRBJ1-2
V gene: TRBV6-6

CDR3 protein: CASSQARGRSPLHF
J gene: TRBJ1-6
V gene: TRBV14

CDR3 protein: CASSQKGTSGSTGELFF
J gene: TRBJ2-2
V gene: TRBV4-1